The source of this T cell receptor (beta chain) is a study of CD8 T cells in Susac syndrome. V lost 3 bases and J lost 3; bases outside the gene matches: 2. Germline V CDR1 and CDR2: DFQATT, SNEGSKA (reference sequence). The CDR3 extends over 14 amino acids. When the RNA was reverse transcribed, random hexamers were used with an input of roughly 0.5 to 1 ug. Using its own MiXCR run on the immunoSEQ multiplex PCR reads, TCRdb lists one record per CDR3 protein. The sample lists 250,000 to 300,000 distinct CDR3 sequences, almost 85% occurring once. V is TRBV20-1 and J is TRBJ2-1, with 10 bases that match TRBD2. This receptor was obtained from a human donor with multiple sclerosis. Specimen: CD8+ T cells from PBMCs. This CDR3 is CSASASGGYNEQFF. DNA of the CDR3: TGCAGTGCTAGCGCTAGCGGGGGCTACAATGAGCAGTTCTTC.